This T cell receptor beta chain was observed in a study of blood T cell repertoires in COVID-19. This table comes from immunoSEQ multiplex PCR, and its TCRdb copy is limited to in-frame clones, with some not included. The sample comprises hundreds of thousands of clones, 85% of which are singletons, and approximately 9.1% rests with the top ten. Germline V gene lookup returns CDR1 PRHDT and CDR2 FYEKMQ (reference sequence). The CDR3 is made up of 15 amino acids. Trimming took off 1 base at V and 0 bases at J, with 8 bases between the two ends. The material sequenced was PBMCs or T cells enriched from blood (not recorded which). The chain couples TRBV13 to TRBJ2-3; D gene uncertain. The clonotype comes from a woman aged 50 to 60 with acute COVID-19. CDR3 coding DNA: TGTGCCAGCAGCTTAGCTCCCCCGAGCACAGATACGCAGTATTTT. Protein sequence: CASSLAPPSTDTQYF.